This T cell receptor beta chain was recorded in a study of cytomegalovirus exposure and HLA in healthy donors. The protocol was immunoSEQ multiplex PCR, while the TCRdb copy is restricted to in-frame clones and leaves out a portion. The sample has 95,000 to 150,000 clones; nearly 90% are singletons. Turning to this clone: Its specificity is unknown.

The germline V and J ends were trimmed by 4 bases and 11 bases, with 15 bases remaining between them. This CDR3 comprises 14 residues. Germline-derived CDR1 and CDR2 are MDHEN and SYDVKM. Whole-study results and caveats: According to a later analysis, TCR clusters from the first cohort tended to co-occur in the approximately 130 validation repertoires. Cytomegalovirus association was listed for around 170 TCR beta chains. The classifier was said to identify cytomegalovirus status with high specificity and sensitivity. Rarity characterized most TCR sequences, yet some public TCRs appeared in many donors.

Sequenced: PBMCs. The rearrangement uses TRBV28 and TRBJ1-6; tentative D call: TRBD1 (6 bases). The clonotype comes from a woman aged 18-35 years in good health and CMV-seronegative. CDR3 coding DNA: TGTGCCAGCAGTTCCGCGGGGGCCCCGACACCCCTCCACTTT. Its protein is CASSSAGAPTPLHF.